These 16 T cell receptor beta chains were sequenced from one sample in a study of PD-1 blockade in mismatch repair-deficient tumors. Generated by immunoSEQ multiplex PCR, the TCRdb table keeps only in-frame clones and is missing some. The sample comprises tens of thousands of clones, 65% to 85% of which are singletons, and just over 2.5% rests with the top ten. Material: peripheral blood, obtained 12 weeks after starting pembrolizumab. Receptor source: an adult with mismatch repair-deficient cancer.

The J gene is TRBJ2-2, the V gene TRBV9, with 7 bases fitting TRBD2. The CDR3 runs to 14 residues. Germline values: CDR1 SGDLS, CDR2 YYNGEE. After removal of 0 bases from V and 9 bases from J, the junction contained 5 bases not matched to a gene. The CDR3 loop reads CASSVGEGRRELFF. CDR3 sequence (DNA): TGTGCCAGCAGCGTAGGGGAGGGGCGGAGGGAGCTGTTTTTT.

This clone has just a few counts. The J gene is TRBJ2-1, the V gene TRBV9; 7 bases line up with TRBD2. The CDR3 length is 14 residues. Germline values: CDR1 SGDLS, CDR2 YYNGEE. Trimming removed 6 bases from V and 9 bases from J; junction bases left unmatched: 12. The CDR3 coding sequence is TGTGCCAGCACCCTAGGTGGGGGGGAAGGTGAGCAGTTCTTC. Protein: CASTLGGGEGEQFF.

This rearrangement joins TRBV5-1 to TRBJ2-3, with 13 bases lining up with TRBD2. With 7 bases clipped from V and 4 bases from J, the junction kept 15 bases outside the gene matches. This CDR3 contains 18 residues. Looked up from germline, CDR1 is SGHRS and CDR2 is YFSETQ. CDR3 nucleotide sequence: TGCGCCAGCTCGCCCGGAAGAAGACTAGCGGGAGGCTCAGATACGCAGTATTTT. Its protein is CASSPGRRLAGGSDTQYF.

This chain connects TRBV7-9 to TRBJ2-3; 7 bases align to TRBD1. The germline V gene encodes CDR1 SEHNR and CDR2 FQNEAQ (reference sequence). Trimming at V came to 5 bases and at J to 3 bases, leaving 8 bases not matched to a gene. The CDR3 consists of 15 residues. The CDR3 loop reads CASSPTTGTTDTQYF. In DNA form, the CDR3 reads TGTGCCAGCAGCCCTACGACAGGGACGACAGATACGCAGTATTTT.

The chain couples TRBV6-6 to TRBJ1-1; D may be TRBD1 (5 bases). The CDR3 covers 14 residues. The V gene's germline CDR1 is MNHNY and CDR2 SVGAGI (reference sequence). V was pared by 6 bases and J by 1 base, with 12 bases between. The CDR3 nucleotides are TGTGCCAGCAGCTCGACAGCTCCGAACACTGAAGCTTTCTTT. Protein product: CASSSTAPNTEAFF.

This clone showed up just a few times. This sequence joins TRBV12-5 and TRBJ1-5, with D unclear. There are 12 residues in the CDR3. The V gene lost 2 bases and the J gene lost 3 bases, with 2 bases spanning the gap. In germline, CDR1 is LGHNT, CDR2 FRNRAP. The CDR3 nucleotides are TGTGCTAGTGGTTTGAACAATCAGCCCCAGCATTTT. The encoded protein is CASGLNNQPQHF. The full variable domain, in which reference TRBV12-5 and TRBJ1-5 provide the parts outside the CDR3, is DARVTQTPRHKVTEMGQEVTMRCQPILGHNTVFWYRQTMMQGLELLAYFRNRAPLDDSGMPKDRFSAEMPDATLATLKIQPSEPRDSAVYFCASGLNNQPQHFGDGTRLSIL.

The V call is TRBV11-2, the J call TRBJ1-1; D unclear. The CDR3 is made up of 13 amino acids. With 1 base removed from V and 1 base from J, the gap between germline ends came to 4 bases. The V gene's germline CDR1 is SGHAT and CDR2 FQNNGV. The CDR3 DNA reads TGTGCCAGCAGCTTAGGACGGAACACTGAAGCTTTCTTT. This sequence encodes CASSLGRNTEAFF.

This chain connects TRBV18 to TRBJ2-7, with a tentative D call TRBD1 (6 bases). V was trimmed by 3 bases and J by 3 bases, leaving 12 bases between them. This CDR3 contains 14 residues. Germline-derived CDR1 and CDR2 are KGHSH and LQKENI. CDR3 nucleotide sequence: TGTGCCAGCTCACCGGGGGCGGCGAACTACGAGCAGTACTTC. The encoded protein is CASSPGAANYEQYF.

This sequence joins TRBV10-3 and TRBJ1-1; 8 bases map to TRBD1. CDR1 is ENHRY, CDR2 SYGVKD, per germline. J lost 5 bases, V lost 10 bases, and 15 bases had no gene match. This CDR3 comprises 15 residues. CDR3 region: CATTGEGTLRTEAFF. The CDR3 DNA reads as TGTGCCACGACAGGGGAGGGGACATTACGTACTGAAGCTTTCTTT.

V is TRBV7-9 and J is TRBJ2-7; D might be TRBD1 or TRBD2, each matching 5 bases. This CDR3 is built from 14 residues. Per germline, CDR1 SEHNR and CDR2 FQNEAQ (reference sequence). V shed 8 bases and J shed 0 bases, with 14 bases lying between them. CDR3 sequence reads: CASGSWDVSYEQYF. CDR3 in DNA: TGTGCCAGCGGATCTTGGGACGTCTCCTACGAGCAGTACTTC.

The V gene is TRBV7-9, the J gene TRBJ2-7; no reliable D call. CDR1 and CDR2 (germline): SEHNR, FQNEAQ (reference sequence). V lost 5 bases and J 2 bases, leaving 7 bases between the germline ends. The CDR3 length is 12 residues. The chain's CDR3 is CASSLSAYEQYF. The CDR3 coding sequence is TGTGCCAGCAGCCTAAGCGCCTACGAGCAGTACTTC.

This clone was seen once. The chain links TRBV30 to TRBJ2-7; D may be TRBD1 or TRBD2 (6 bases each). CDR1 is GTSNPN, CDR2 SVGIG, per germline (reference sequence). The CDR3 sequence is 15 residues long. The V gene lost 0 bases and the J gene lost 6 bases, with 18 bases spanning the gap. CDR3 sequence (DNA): TGTGCCTGGAGTGTAGGGGGGACCGGGGGTCCCGAGCAGTACTTC. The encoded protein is CAWSVGGTGGPEQYF.

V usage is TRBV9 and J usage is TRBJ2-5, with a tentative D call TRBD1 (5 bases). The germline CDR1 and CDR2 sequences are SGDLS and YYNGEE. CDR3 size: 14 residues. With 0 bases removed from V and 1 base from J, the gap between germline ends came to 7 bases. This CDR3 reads CASSVADSQETQYF. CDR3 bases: TGTGCCAGCAGCGTAGCCGACAGCCAAGAGACCCAGTACTTC.

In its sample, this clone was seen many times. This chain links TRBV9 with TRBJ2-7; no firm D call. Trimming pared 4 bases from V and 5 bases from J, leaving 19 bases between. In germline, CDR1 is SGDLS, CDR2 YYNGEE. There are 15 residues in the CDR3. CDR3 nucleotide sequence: TGTGCCAGCAGCCCCTCGGCACTAACCGGGCACGAGCAGTACTTC. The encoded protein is CASSPSALTGHEQYF.

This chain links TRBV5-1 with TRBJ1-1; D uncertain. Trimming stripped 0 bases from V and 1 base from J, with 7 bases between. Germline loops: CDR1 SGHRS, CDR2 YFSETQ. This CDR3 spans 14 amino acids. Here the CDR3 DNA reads TGCGCCAGCAGCTTGGGTAGTGGGAACACTGAAGCTTTCTTT. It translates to CASSLGSGNTEAFF.

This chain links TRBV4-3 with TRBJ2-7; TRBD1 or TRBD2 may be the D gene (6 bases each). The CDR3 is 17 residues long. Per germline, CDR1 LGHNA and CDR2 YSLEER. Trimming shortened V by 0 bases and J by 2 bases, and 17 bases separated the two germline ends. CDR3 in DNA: TGCGCCAGCAGCCAAGATGAACGGGGGCGCGATGCCTACGAGCAGTACTTC. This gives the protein CASSQDERGRDAYEQYF.